One and the same sample provided the 30 T cell receptor beta chains below, sequenced in a study of CD8 T cells in ankylosing spondylitis. TCRdb re-derived calls from the 5' RACE reads in MiXCR, one entry per CDR3 protein. The sample yields roughly 400,000 distinct CDR3 sequences, 20% to 25% seen once. Antigen specificity for these receptors is unknown. Study-wide results and limits: One TCR beta motif, made up of roughly 8 highly homologous variants, appeared characteristic of ankylosing spondylitis blood.

The material sequenced was blood, either unsorted or a sorted T cell fraction (not recorded which). The receptors come from a male donor with ankylosing spondylitis.

With regard to this clonotype: Germline and junction disagree at one end, which may indicate a read error. J is TRBJ2-6 and V is TRBV28; 9 bases align to TRBD1. The CDR3 is 16 residues long. CDR1 MDHEN and CDR2 SYDVKM come from the germline V gene. As DNA, the CDR3 is TGTGCCAGCAGTGCCACAGGGGGCTTCGGGGCCAACGGCCTGACTTTC. The encoded protein is CASSATGGFGANGLTF.

This chain joins TRBV20-1 and TRBJ2-1; D call uncertain. Looked up from germline, CDR1 is DFQATT and CDR2 is SNEGSKA (reference sequence). Trimming removed 0 bases from V and 7 bases from J, with 13 bases in between. The CDR3 covers 14 residues. DNA of the CDR3: TGCAGTGCTAGAGATCCAGCCGCTGGAAATGAGCAGTTCTTC. It encodes CSARDPAAGNEQFF.

V and J are TRBV7-2 and TRBJ2-6; D not certain. V lost 0 bases, J lost 4 bases, and 7 bases lay in between. The germline gives CDR1 SGHTA, CDR2 FQGNSA. The CDR3 spans 15 residues. The CDR3 DNA reads TGTGCCAGCAGCTTAGCCCCTCGCGGGGCCAACGTCCTGACTTTC. It encodes CASSLAPRGANVLTF.

The J gene is TRBJ2-7, the V gene TRBV2; D not resolved. Deletions cut 4 bases from V and 5 bases from J, with 9 bases between. This CDR3 has 12 residues. Germline CDR1 is SNHLY and CDR2 is FYNNEI. The CDR3 loop is CASSADVHEQYF. The CDR3 nucleotides read TGTGCCAGCAGTGCTGACGTCCACGAGCAGTACTTC.

This clonotype was seen a few times. The chain uses TRBV24-1 and TRBJ2-1, with D unresolved. The CDR3 runs 14 residues. The germline CDR1 and CDR2 sequences are KGHDR and SFDVKD. V was pared by 5 bases and J by 7 bases, with 14 bases between. The CDR3, as DNA: TGTGCCACCAGTGTAAAGGACGAGTTTAATGAGCAGTTCTTC. Its protein is CATSVKDEFNEQFF.

The V call is TRBV20-1, the J call TRBJ1-2; D remains unclear. V dropped 6 bases and J dropped 0 bases, with 11 bases sitting between them. Germline V CDR1 and CDR2: DFQATT, SNEGSKA (reference sequence). This CDR3 has 13 residues. The CDR3 loop reads CSAPPGTNYGYTF. The DNA of the CDR3 is TGCAGTGCCCCTCCCGGGACTAACTATGGCTACACCTTC.

The chain is built from TRBV28 and TRBJ1-5; D may be TRBD1 (5 bases). Germline CDR1 MDHEN, CDR2 SYDVKM. The V and J ends lost 8 bases and 4 bases respectively, with 15 bases between them. The CDR3 runs to 14 residues. The CDR3 here is CASRGVNLNQPQHF. The CDR3 bases are TGTGCCAGCCGAGGGGTGAATTTAAATCAGCCCCAGCATTTT.

The chain uses TRBV20-1 and TRBJ2-7, with D tentatively TRBD2 (6 bases). The V gene's germline CDR1 is DFQATT and CDR2 SNEGSKA (reference sequence). The V and J ends lost 6 bases and 2 bases respectively, with 17 bases between them. The CDR3 spans 14 residues. Written as DNA, the CDR3 is TGCAGTGCGGCTCCAGGGACTTCTACCTACGAGCAGTACTTC. Translated: CSAAPGTSTYEQYF.

CDR3 coding DNA: TGTGCCAGCGGGGCGGACTATCTACCCACAGATACGCAGTATTTT. Translated, it gives CASGADYLPTDTQYF. V and J are TRBV11-2 and TRBJ2-3, with D perhaps TRBD2 (6 bases). CDR3 length: 15 amino acids. V was cut by 8 bases and J by 2 bases, with 17 bases left in between. Germline CDR1 reads SGHAT; CDR2 reads FQNNGV.

This chain connects TRBV20-1 to TRBJ2-7; 9 nucleotides line up with TRBD1. The germline V gene encodes CDR1 DFQATT and CDR2 SNEGSKA (reference sequence). There are 15 residues in the CDR3. V lost 0 bases and J lost 7; bases outside the gene matches: 10. The CDR3 sequence: CSARDPGQGAGEQYF. The DNA of the CDR3 is TGCAGTGCTAGAGATCCGGGACAGGGCGCTGGGGAGCAGTACTTC.

This clonotype was seen more than once but under ten times. V and J are TRBV20-1 and TRBJ2-7, with a possible D match to TRBD1 (6 bases). The CDR3 is 12 amino acids. The germline CDR1 and CDR2 sequences are DFQATT and SNEGSKA (reference sequence). Trimming removed 4 bases at V and 0 bases at J, with 7 bases between. CDR3 loop: CSATGDSYEQYF. CDR3 sequence (DNA): TGCAGTGCTACAGGGGACTCCTACGAGCAGTACTTC.

The rearrangement joins TRBV6-5 to TRBJ2-4, with D maybe TRBD1 (5 bases). Trimming left V 4 bases short and J 3 bases short, with 13 bases between. Germline values: CDR1 MNHEY, CDR2 SVGAGI. This CDR3 has 15 amino acids. The CDR3 spells CASSSLGQGKNIQYF. The CDR3 region has the DNA TGTGCCAGCAGTTCTTTGGGGCAGGGCAAAAACATTCAGTACTTC.

V gene TRBV15 combines with J gene TRBJ1-5, with D unclear. V dropped 0 bases and J dropped 0 bases, with 9 bases sitting between them. CDR3 length: 16 residues. Looked up from germline, CDR1 is LNHNV and CDR2 is YYDKDF (reference sequence). DNA of the CDR3: TGTGCCACCAGCAGAGATCAGCGTTATAGCAATCAGCCCCAGCATTTT. It is translated as CATSRDQRYSNQPQHF.

The chain links TRBV24-1 to TRBJ1-2; possible D gene TRBD1, 6 bases. Germline CDR1 is KGHDR and CDR2 is SFDVKD. Trimming removed 3 bases from V and 7 bases from J, with 14 bases in between. The CDR3 covers 14 residues. The CDR3 sequence: CATSDSRGLAGYTF. In DNA form, the CDR3 reads TGTGCCACCAGTGATAGCAGGGGCTTGGCTGGCTACACCTTC.

This clonotype came up many times. The rearrangement links TRBV29-1 to TRBJ1-5; possibly TRBD1 for D (6 bases). The CDR3 loop spans 17 amino acids. Trimming shortened V by 0 bases and J by 0 bases, and 15 bases separated the two germline ends. Germline V lookup: CDR1 SQVTM, CDR2 ANQGSEA. The CDR3 region has the DNA TGCAGCGTTGAAGATCTCACAGGGTTTTATAGCAATCAGCCCCAGCATTTT. It translates to CSVEDLTGFYSNQPQHF.

J is TRBJ1-5 and V is TRBV6-1, with 7 bases lining up with TRBD1. Germline loops: CDR1 MNHNS, CDR2 SASEGT. The CDR3 has 15 amino acids. V dropped 6 bases and J dropped 5; count of bases not matched to a gene: 10. This CDR3 is CASRPNRGPDQPQHF. CDR3 DNA: TGTGCCAGCAGGCCTAACAGGGGTCCGGATCAGCCCCAGCATTTT.

This clonotype was counted only a few times. CDR3 bases: TGTGCCAGCACAGTCGGGACCCGAGGCTACGAGCAGTACTTC. It codes for CASTVGTRGYEQYF. The rearrangement uses TRBV11-2 and TRBJ2-7, with D perhaps matching TRBD1 or TRBD2 (5 bases each). Per germline, CDR1 SGHAT and CDR2 FQNNGV. CDR3 size: 14 residues. With 7 bases removed from V and 3 bases from J, the gap between germline ends came to 16 bases.

This chain links TRBV7-2 with TRBJ1-2; D gene ambiguous. V lost 1 base and J 6 bases, leaving 18 bases between the germline ends. CDR3 length equals 16 residues. Germline V gene sequence: CDR1 SGHTA, CDR2 FQGNSA. The CDR3 nucleotides are TGTGCCAGCAGCTTAGGAGTGGTGCGGTCGCGTGATGGCTACACCTTC. It is translated as CASSLGVVRSRDGYTF.

There are many counts of this clonotype. The chain has TRBV29-1 and TRBJ2-1; no clear D gene. The CDR3 runs 12 residues. From germline, CDR1 is SQVTM and CDR2 ANQGSEA. This CDR3 reads CSGSASYNEQFF. CDR3 coding DNA: TGCAGTGGGTCTGCCTCCTACAATGAGCAGTTCTTC.

The chain joins TRBV5-6 to TRBJ2-3, with D possibly matching TRBD1 (6 bases). V was cut by 4 bases and J by 2 bases, with 17 bases left in between. This CDR3 contains 16 residues. CDR1 and CDR2 (germline): SGHDT, YYEEEE. The CDR3 is CASSRRLGGDTDTQYF. CDR3 DNA sequence: TGTGCCAGCAGCCGTAGGCTTGGGGGCGACACAGATACGCAGTATTTT. Using reference TRBV5-6 and TRBJ2-3 for the parts outside the CDR3, the full variable domain is DAGVTQSPTHLIKTRGQQVTLRCSPKSGHDTVSWYQQALGQGPQFIFQYYEEEERQRGNFPDRFSGHQFPNYSSELNVNALLLGDSALYLCASSRRLGGDTDTQYFGPGTRLTVL.

This clonotype came up a few times. The J gene is TRBJ2-7, the V gene TRBV5-1, with TRBD2 identical over 9 bases. This CDR3 contains 15 residues. Germline trimming cut 5 bases from V and 5 bases from J; bases unmatched to any gene: 11. The germline V gene encodes CDR1 SGHRS and CDR2 YFSETQ. CDR3 sequence (DNA): TGCGCCAGCAGGTCTGGGGCTAGCGGGAACGACGAGCAGTACTTC. Amino acids: CASRSGASGNDEQYF.

The table lists this clonotype with many counts. The rearrangement uses TRBV12-3 or TRBV12-4 and TRBJ2-5, with 12 bases identical to TRBD1. The CDR3 runs 16 residues. V trimming: 2 bases; J trimming: 5 bases; junction bases outside the gene matches: 6. The CDR3 region is CASSLKGQGARETQYF. The CDR3 DNA reads TGTGCCAGCAGTTTAAAGGGACAGGGGGCGCGTGAGACCCAGTACTTC.

The chain uses TRBV12-3 or TRBV12-4 and TRBJ2-1, with TRBD1 matching over 10 bases. This CDR3 spans 16 amino acids. The V and J ends lost 6 bases and 8 bases, in that order; junction bases with no gene match: 13. Here the CDR3 reads CASRSRTGGVFDEQFF. The CDR3 region has the DNA TGTGCCAGCAGATCTCGGACAGGGGGTGTCTTCGATGAGCAGTTCTTC.

The CDR3: CSVLRDLNQLAFF. The CDR3 region has the DNA TGCAGCGTTCTTCGGGACCTCAATCAGCTAGCTTTCTTT. The chain employs TRBV29-1 and TRBJ1-1; possibly TRBD1 for D (5 bases). V was pared by 5 bases and J by 10 bases, with 20 bases between. Looked up from germline, CDR1 is SQVTM and CDR2 is ANQGSEA. The CDR3 sequence is 13 residues long.

In its sample, this clonotype was seen a few times. The gene calls are TRBV18 and TRBJ2-3; 7 bases are a match to TRBD2. With 3 bases clipped from V and 1 base from J, the junction kept 7 bases outside the gene matches. This CDR3 has 16 residues. Germline CDR1 is KGHSH and CDR2 is LQKENI. In DNA, the CDR3 is TGTGCCAGCTCACCCAGGGCGGCGGGAGGCACAGATACGCAGTATTTT. Translation gives CASSPRAAGGTDTQYF.

In its sample, this clonotype was seen many times. V and J are TRBV4-1 and TRBJ1-1; no definite D call. Trimming pared 4 bases from V and 0 bases from J, leaving 6 bases between. Germline V gene sequence: CDR1 MGHRA, CDR2 YSYEKL. The CDR3 has 13 residues. The CDR3 DNA reads as TGCGCCAGCAGCCGGGGAGTGAACACTGAAGCTTTCTTT. Encoded protein: CASSRGVNTEAFF.

The chain uses TRBV6-1 and TRBJ1-2; 9 nucleotides align to TRBD1. The CDR3 has 15 residues. V shed 6 bases, J shed 7 bases, and the junction held 12 bases outside the gene matches. Germline-derived CDR1 and CDR2 are MNHNS and SASEGT. CDR3 in amino acids: CASRPNRDRVFGYTF. The CDR3 bases are TGTGCCAGCAGACCTAACCGGGACAGGGTTTTTGGCTACACCTTC.

The chain joins TRBV7-6 to TRBJ2-1, with D hard to call. V was clipped by 1 base and J by 2 bases, with 9 bases between them. This CDR3 comprises 15 residues. CDR1 is SGHVS, CDR2 FNYEAQ, per germline. CDR3 nucleotides: TGTGCCAGCAGCTTAGGCCGAGCCGCCTACAATGAGCAGTTCTTC. It codes for CASSLGRAAYNEQFF.

In its sample, this clonotype was seen a few times. The rearrangement joins TRBV4-1 to TRBJ2-7; a weak D match, TRBD1 (6 bases). Germline-derived CDR1 and CDR2 are MGHRA and YSYEKL. Between the trimmed V and J ends, which lost 1 base and 6 bases, there was a span of 13 bases. The CDR3 contains 14 residues. In DNA, the CDR3 is TGCGCCAGCAGCCAAGTGAAACAGGGTGGCGAGCAGTACTTC. Translation: CASSQVKQGGEQYF.

This clonotype was seen ten or more times. The chain couples TRBV24-1 to TRBJ2-1, with D perhaps being TRBD1 or TRBD2 (5 bases each). Trimming pared 4 bases from V and 7 bases from J, leaving 10 bases between. Germline CDR1 KGHDR, CDR2 SFDVKD. There are 13 residues in the CDR3. CDR3 residues: CATSEPGRNEQFF. The CDR3, as DNA: TGTGCCACCAGTGAGCCGGGACGGAATGAGCAGTTCTTC.